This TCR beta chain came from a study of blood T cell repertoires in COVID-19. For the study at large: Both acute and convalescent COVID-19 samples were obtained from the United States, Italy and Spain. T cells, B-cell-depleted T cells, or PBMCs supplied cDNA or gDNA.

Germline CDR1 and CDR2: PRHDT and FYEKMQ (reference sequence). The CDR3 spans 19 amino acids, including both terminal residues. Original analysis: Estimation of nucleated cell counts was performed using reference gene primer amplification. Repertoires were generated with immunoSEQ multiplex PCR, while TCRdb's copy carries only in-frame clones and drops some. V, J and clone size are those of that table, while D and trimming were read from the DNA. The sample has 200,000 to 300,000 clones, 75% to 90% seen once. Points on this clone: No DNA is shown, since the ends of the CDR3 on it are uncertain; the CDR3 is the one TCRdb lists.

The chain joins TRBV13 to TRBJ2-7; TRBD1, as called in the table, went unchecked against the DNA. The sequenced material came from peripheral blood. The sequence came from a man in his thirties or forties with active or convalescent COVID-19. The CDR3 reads CASSLFGPGRQGQIYEQYF.